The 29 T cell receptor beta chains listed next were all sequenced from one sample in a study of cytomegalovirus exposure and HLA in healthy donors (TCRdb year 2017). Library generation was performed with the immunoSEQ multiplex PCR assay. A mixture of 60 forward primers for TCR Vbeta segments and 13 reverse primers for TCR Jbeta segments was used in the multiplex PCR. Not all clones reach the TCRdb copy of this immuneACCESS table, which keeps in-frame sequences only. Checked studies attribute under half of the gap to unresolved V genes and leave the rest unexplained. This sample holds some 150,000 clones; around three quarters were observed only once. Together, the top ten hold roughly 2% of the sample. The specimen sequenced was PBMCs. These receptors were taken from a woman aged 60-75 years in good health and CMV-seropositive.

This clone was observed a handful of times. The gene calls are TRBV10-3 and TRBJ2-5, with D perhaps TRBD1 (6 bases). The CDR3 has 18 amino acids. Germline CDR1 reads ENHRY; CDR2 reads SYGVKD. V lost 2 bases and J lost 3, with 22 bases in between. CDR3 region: CAISEDDNGGGQKETQYF. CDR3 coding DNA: TGTGCCATCAGTGAGGACGATAATGGAGGTGGACAGAAAGAGACCCAGTACTTC.

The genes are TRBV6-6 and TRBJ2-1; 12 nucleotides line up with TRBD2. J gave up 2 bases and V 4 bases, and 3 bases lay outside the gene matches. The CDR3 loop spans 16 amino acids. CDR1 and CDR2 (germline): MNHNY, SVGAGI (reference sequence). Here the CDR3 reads CASSSRTSGAYNEQFF. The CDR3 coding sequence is TGTGCCAGCAGTTCCCGGACTAGCGGGGCCTACAATGAGCAGTTCTTC.

CDR3 sequence (DNA): TGCGCCACCAATCTCGACGGGAGGCTCAACTACAATGAGCAGTTCTTC. Protein sequence: CATNLDGRLNYNEQFF. The rearrangement uses TRBV5-1 and TRBJ2-1; 7 bases align to TRBD2. This CDR3 comprises 16 residues. Germline CDR1 reads SGHRS; CDR2 reads YFSETQ. V lost 9 bases, J lost 3 bases, and 15 bases stayed unmatched.

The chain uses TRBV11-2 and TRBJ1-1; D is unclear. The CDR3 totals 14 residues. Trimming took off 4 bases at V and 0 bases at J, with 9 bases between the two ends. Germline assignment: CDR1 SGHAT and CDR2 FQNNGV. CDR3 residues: CASSSTAMNTEAFF. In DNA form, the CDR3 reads TGTGCCAGCAGCTCCACAGCCATGAACACTGAAGCTTTCTTT.

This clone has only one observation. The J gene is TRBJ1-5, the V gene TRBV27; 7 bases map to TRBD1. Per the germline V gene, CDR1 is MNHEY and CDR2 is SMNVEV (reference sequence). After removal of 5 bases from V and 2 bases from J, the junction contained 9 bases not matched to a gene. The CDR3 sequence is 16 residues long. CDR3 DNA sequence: TGTGCCAGCAGTCCGAACAGGGGCGGAGGCAATCAGCCCCAGCATTTT. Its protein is CASSPNRGGGNQPQHF.

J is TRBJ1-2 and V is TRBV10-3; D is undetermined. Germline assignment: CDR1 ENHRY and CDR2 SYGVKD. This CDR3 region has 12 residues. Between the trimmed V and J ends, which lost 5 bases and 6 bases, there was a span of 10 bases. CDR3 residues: CAISPDTNGYTF. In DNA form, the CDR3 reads TGTGCCATCAGTCCAGACACCAATGGCTACACCTTC.

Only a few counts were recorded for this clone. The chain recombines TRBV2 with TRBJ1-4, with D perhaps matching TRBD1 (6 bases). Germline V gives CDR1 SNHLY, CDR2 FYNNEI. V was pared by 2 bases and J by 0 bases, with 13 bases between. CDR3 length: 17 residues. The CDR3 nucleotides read TGTGCCAGCAGTGAAAAGGGGGGGGGCGCAACTAATGAAAAACTGTTTTTT. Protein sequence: CASSEKGGGATNEKLFF.

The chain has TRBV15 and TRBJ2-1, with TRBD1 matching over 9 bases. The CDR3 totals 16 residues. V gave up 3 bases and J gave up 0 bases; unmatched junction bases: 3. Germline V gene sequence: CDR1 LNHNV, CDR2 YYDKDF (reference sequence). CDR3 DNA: TGTGCCACCAGCAGTAAGACAGGGGGCTCCTACAATGAGCAGTTCTTC. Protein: CATSSKTGGSYNEQFF.

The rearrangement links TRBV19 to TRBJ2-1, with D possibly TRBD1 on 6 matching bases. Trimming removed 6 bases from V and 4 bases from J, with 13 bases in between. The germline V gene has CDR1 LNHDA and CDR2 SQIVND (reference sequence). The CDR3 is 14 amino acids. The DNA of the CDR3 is TGTGCCAGTAGCACTGGACAGCTTTACAATGAGCAGTTCTTC. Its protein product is CASSTGQLYNEQFF.

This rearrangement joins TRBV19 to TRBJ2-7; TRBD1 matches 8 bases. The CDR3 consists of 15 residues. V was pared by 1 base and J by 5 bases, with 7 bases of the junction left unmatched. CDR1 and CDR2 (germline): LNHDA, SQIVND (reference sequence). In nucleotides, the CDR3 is TGTGCCAGTAGTATAGGGACAGGGAAAGGCGACGAGCAGTACTTC. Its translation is CASSIGTGKGDEQYF.

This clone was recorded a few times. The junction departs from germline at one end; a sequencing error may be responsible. The CDR3 region has the DNA TGTGCTAGCAGCTTAGTACTAACCCCCTACAATGAGCAGTTCTTC. Residues: CASSLVLTPYNEQFF. This chain joins TRBV7-7 and TRBJ2-1, with D uncertain. The CDR3 covers 15 residues. Germline CDR1 is SSHAT and CDR2 is FNYEAQ (reference sequence).

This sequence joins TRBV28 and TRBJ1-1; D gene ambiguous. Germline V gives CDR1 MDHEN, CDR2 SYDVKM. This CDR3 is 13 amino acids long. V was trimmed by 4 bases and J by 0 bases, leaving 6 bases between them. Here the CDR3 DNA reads TGTGCCAGCAGTTCCCACATGAACACTGAAGCTTTCTTT. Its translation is CASSSHMNTEAFF.

This CDR3 reads CASSETRSNQPQHF. CDR3 DNA sequence: TGTGCCAGCAGCGAAACTCGTAGCAATCAGCCCCAGCATTTT. This chain connects TRBV7-9 to TRBJ1-5, with D hard to call. The CDR3 is 14 residues long. Germline assignment: CDR1 SEHNR and CDR2 FQNEAQ (reference sequence). V was shortened by 5 bases and J by 0 bases, with 8 bases between the two germline ends.

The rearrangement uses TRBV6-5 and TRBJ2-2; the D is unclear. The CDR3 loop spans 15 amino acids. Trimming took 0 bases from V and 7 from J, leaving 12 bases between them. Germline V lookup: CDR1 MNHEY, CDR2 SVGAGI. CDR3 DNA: TGTGCCAGCAGTTACTCGACGCAGGTCAACGGGGAGCTGTTTTTT. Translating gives CASSYSTQVNGELFF.

The CDR3 region has the DNA TGTGCCAGCGCCTTGGTGGAAGCTAGCGGTTCCTACAATGAGCAGTTCTTC. The encoded protein is CASALVEASGSYNEQFF. The chain recombines TRBV25-1 with TRBJ2-1; 7 bases agree with TRBD2. The germline gives CDR1 MGHDK, CDR2 SYGVNS. The CDR3 totals 17 residues. Trimming cost V 8 bases and J 1 base; bases outside gene matches: 14.

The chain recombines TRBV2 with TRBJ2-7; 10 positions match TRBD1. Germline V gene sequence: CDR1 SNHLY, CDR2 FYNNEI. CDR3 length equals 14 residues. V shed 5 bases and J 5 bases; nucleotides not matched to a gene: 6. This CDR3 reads CASSLGQGTHEQYF. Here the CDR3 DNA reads TGTGCCAGCAGTCTGGGACAGGGGACCCACGAGCAGTACTTC. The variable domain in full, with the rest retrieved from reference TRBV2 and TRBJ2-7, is EPEVTQTPSHQVTQMGQEVILRCVPISNHLYFYWYRQILGQKVEFLVSFYNNEISEKSEIFDDQFSVERPDGSNFTLKIRSTKLEDSAMYFCASSLGQGTHEQYFGPGTRLTVT.

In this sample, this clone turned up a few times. CDR3 in DNA: TGTGCCAGCAGTTCCGGACAGGGGGATGAAAAACTGTTTTTT. Amino acids: CASSSGQGDEKLFF. This sequence joins TRBV28 and TRBJ1-4, with 10 bases aligning to TRBD1. V lost 4 bases to trimming and J lost 6 bases; unmatched junction nucleotides: 2. The CDR3 runs to 14 residues. In germline, CDR1 is MDHEN, CDR2 SYDVKM.

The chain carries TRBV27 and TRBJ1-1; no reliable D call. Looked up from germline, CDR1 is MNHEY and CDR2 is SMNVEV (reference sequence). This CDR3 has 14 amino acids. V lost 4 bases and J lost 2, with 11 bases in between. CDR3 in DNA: TGTGCCAGCAGTTCCCCAGGAGGAAACACTGAAGCTTTCTTT. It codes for CASSSPGGNTEAFF.

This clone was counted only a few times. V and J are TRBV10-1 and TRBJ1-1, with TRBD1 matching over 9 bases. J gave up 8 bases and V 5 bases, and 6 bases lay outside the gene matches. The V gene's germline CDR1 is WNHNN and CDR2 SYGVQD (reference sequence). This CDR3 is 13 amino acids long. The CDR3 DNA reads TGCGCCAGCAGTCCGTACAGGGGGCAGGAAGCTTTCTTT. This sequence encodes CASSPYRGQEAFF.

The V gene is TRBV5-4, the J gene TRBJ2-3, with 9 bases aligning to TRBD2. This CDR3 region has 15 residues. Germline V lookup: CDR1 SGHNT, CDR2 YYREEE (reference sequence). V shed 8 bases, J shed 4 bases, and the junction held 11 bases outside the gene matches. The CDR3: CARDSAGGPADTQYF. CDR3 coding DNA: TGTGCCAGGGACAGCGCGGGAGGGCCCGCAGATACGCAGTATTTT.

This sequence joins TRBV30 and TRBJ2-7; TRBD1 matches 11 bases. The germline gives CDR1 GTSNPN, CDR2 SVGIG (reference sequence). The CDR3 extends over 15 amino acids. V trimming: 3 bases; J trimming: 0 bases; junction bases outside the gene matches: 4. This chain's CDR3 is CAWSGQGAPSYEQYF. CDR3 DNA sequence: TGTGCCTGGAGCGGACAGGGGGCACCCTCCTACGAGCAGTACTTC.

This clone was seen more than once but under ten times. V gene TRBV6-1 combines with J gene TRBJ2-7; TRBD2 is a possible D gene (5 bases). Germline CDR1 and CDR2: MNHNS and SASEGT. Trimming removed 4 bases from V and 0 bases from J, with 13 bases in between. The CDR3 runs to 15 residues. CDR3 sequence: CASSVVWGDSYEQYF. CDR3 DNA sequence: TGTGCCAGCAGTGTCGTCTGGGGAGACTCCTACGAGCAGTACTTC.

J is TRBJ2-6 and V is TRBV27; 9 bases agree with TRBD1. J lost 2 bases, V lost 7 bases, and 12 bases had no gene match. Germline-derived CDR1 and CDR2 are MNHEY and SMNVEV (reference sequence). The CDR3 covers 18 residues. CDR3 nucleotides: TGTGCCAGCACCCCGACGGGACAGGGAGGCCCTGGGGCCAACGTCCTGACTTTC. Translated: CASTPTGQGGPGANVLTF.

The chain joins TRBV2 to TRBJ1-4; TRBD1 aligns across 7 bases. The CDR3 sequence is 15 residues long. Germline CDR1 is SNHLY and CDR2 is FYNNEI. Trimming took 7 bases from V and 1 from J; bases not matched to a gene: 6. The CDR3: CASKRRQGTNEKLFF. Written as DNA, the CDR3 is TGTGCCAGCAAGCGTCGACAGGGAACTAATGAAAAACTGTTTTTT.

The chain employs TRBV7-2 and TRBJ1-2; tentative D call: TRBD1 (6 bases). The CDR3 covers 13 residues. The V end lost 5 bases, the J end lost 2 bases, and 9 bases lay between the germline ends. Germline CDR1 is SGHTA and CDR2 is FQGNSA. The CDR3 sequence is CASSPTGNYGYTF. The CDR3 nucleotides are TGTGCCAGCAGCCCAACAGGGAACTATGGCTACACCTTC.

The CDR3 nucleotides are TGCGCCAGCAGAATACAGGGGAACACAGATACGCAGTATTTT. Translated: CASRIQGNTDTQYF. V gene TRBV5-1 combines with J gene TRBJ2-3; TRBD1 matches 7 bases. Per the germline V gene, CDR1 is SGHRS and CDR2 is YFSETQ. The trim removed 5 bases at V and 2 bases at J, leaving 5 bases unmatched. There are 14 residues in the CDR3.

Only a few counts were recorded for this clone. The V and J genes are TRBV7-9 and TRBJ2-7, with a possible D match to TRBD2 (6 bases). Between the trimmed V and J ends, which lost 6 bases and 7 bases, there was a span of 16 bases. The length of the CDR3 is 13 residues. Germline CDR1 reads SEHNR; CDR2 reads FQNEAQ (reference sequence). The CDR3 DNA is TGTGCCAGCAGGGGGGGACCCGGAGGGGAGCAGTACTTC. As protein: CASRGGPGGEQYF.

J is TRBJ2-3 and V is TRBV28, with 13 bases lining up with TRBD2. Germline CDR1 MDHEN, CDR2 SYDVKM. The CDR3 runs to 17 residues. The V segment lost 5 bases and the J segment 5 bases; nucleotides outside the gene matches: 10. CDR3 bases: TGTGCCAGCAGTCCCCAAGGACTAGCGGGAGAAGTAGATACGCAGTATTTT. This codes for CASSPQGLAGEVDTQYF. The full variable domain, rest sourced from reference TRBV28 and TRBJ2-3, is DVKVTQSSRYLVKRTGEKVFLECVQDMDHENMFWYRQDPGLGLRLIYFSYDVKMKEKGDIPEGYSVSREKKERFSLILESASTNQTSMYLCASSPQGLAGEVDTQYFGPGTRLTVL.

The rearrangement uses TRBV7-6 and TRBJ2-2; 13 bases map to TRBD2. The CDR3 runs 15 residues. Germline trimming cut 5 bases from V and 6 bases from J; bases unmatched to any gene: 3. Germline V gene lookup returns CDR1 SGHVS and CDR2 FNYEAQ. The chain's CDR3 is CASSRTSGSAGELFF. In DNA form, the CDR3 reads TGTGCCAGCAGCCGGACTAGCGGGAGTGCCGGGGAGCTGTTTTTT.